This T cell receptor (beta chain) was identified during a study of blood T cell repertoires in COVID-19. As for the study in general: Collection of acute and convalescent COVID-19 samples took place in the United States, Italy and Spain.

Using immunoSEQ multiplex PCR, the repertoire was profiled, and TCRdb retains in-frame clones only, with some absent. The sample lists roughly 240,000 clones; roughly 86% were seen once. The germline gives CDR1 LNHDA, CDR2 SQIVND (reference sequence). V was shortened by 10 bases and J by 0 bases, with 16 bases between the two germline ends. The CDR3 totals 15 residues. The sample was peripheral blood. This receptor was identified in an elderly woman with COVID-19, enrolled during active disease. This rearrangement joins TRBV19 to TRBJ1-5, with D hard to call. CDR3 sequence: CATRRVVNSNQPQHF. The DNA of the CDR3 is TGTGCCACCCGGCGGGTTGTTAATAGCAATCAGCCCCAGCATTTT. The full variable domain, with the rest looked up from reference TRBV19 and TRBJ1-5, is DGGITQSPKYLFRKEGQNVTLSCEQNLNHDAMYWYRQDPGQGLRLIYYSQIVNDFQKGDIAEGYSVSREKKESFPLTVTSAQKNPTAFYLCATRRVVNSNQPQHFGDGTRLSIL.